This entry describes one T cell receptor beta chain. What it binds is not known. J was trimmed by 1 base and V by 4 bases; bases with no gene match: 7. Germline loops: CDR1 SGDLS, CDR2 YYNGEE. The CDR3 is made up of 15 amino acids. The sample is drawn from a study of cytomegalovirus exposure and HLA in healthy donors. Both 60 Vbeta primers and 13 Jbeta primers went into the PCR. Only in-frame clones appear in the TCRdb table, and some are missing; sequencing was by immunoSEQ multiplex PCR. The sample has about 83,000 clones, under 80% seen once. Study results and caveats: What TCR beta sequences reportedly achieved was accurate prediction of HLA-A and HLA-B alleles in most subjects.

The chain recombines TRBV9 with TRBJ2-5, with 7 bases aligning to TRBD2. The clonotype comes from a man in his 60s in good health and CMV-seronegative. Sequencing was carried out using PBMCs. The CDR3, as DNA: TGTGCCAGCAGCCCCGGGGTAGCGGGCCAAGAGACCCAGTACTTC. This encodes CASSPGVAGQETQYF.